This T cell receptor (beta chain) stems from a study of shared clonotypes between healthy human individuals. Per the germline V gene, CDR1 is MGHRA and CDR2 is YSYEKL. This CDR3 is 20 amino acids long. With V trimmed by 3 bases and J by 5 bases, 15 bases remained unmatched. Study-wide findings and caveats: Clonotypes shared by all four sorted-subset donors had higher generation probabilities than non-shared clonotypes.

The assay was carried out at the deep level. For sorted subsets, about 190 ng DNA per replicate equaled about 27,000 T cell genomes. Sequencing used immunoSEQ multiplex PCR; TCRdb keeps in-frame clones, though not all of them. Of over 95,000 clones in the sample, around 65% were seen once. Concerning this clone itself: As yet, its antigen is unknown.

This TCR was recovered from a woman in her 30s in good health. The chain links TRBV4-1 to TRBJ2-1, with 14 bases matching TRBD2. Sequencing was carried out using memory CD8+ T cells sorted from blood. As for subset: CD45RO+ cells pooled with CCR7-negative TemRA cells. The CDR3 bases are TGCGCCAGCAGCCATAGGACTAGCGGGAGGAGGGGGGGCGACGACAATGAGCAGTTCTTC. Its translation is CASSHRTSGRRGGDDNEQFF.